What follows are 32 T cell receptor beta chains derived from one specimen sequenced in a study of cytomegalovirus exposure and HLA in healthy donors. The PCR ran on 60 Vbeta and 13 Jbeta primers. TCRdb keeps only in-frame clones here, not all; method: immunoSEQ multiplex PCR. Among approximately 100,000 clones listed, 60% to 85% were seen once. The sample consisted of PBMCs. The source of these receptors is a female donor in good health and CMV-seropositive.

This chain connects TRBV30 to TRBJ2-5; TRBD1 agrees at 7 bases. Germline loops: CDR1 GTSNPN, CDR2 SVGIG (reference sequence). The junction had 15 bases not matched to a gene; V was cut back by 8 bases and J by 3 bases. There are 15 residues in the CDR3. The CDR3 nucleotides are TGTGCCGGGGCTCCCACAGGGGCGAAAGAAGAGACCCAGTACTTC. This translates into CAGAPTGAKEETQYF.

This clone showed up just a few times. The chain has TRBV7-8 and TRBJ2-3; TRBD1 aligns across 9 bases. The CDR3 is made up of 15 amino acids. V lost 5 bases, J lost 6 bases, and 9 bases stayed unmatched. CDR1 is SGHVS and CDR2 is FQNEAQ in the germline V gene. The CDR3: CASSGSWTGEDTQYF. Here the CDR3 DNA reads TGTGCCAGCAGCGGAAGCTGGACAGGGGAGGATACGCAGTATTTT.

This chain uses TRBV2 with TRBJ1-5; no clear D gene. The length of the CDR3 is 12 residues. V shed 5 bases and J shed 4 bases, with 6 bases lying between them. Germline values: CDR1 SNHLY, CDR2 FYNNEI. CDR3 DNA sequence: TGTGCCAGCAGTAATCAGAATCAGCCCCAGCATTTT. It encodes CASSNQNQPQHF.

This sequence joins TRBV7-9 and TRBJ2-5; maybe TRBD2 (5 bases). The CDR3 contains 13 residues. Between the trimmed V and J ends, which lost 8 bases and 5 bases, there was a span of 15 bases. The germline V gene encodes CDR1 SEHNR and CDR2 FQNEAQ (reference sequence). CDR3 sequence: CASVQVKRETQYF. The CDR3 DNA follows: TGTGCCAGCGTCCAGGTGAAGCGGGAGACCCAGTACTTC. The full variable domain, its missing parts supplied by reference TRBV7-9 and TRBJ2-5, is DTGVSQNPRHKITKRGQNVTFRCDPISEHNRLYWYRQTLGQGPEFLTYFQNEAQLEKSRLLSDRFSAERPKGSFSTLEIQRTEQGDSAMYLCASVQVKRETQYFGPGTRLLVL.

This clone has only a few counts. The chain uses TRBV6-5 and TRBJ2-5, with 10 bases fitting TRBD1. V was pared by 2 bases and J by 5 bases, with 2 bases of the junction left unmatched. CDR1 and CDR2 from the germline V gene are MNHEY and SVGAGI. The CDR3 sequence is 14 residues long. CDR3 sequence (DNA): TGTGCCAGCAGTTACGGGGACAGGGGTGAGACCCAGTACTTC. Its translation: CASSYGDRGETQYF.

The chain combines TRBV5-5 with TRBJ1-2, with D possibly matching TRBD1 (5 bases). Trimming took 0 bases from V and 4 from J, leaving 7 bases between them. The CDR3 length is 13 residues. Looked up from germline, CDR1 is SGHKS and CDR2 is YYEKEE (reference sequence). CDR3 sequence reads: CASSLGGGYGYTF. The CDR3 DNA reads TGTGCCAGCAGCTTGGGCGGGGGCTATGGCTACACCTTC.

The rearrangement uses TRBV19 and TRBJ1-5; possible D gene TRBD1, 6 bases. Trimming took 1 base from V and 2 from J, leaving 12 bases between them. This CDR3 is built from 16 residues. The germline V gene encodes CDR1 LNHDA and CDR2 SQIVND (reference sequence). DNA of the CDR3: TGTGCCAGTAGTATAGGTCCAGGGGTTGGCAATCAGCCCCAGCATTTT. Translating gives CASSIGPGVGNQPQHF. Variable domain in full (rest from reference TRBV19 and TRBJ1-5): DGGITQSPKYLFRKEGQNVTLSCEQNLNHDAMYWYRQDPGQGLRLIYYSQIVNDFQKGDIAEGYSVSREKKESFPLTVTSAQKNPTAFYLCASSIGPGVGNQPQHFGDGTRLSIL.

The CDR3 nucleotides read TGCGCCAGCAGCATACAGGGTGCTGGAAACACCATATATTTT. Translated, it gives CASSIQGAGNTIYF. This chain uses TRBV5-1 with TRBJ1-3; maybe TRBD1 (6 bases). This CDR3 contains 14 residues. The germline V gene encodes CDR1 SGHRS and CDR2 YFSETQ. With 4 bases removed from V and 2 bases from J, the gap between germline ends came to 10 bases. Using reference TRBV5-1 and TRBJ1-3 for the parts outside the CDR3, the full variable domain is KAGVTQTPRYLIKTRGQQVTLSCSPISGHRSVSWYQQTPGQGLQFLFEYFSETQRNKGNFPGRFSGRQFSNSRSEMNVSTLELGDSALYLCASSIQGAGNTIYFGEGSWLTVV.

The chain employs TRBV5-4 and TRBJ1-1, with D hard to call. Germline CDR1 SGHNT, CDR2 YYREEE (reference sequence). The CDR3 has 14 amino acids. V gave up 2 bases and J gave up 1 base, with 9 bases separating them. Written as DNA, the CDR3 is TGTGCCAGCAGCTTAAGACACCCGAACACTGAAGCTTTCTTT. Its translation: CASSLRHPNTEAFF.

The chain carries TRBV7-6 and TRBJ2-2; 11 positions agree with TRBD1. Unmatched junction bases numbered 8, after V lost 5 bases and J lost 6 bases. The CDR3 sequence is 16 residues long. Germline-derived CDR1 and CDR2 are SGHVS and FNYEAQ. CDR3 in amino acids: CASSAPGQGVSGELFF. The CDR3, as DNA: TGTGCCAGCAGCGCGCCGGGACAGGGGGTCTCCGGGGAGCTGTTTTTT.

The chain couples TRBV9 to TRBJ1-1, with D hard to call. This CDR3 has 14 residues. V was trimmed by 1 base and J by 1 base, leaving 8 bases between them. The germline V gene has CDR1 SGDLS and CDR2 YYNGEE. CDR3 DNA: TGTGCCAGCAGCGTAATGGGAGCGAACACTGAAGCTTTCTTT. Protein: CASSVMGANTEAFF. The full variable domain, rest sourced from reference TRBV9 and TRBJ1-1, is DSGVTQTPKHLITATGQRVTLRCSPRSGDLSVYWYQQSLDQGLQFLIQYYNGEERAKGNILERFSAQQFPDLHSELNLSSLELGDSALYFCASSVMGANTEAFFGQGTRLTVV.

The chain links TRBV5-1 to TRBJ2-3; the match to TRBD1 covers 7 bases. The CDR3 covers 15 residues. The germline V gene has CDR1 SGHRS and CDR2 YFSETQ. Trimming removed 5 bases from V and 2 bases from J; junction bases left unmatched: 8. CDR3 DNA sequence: TGCGCCAGCAGTACCAAGGGGGCTACCACAGATACGCAGTATTTT. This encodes CASSTKGATTDTQYF.

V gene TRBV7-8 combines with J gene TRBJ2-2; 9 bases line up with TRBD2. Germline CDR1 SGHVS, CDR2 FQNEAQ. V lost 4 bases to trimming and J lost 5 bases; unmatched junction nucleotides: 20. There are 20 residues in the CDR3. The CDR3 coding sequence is TGTGCCAGCAGCTACCCCCTCGTAAGGGCTAGCGGGGTTCTAACCGGGGAGCTGTTTTTT. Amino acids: CASSYPLVRASGVLTGELFF.

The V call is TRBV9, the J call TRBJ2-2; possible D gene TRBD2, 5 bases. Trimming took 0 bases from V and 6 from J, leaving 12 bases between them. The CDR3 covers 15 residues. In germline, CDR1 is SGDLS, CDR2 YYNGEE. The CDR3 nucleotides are TGTGCCAGCAGCGTAGCGGGAACCTTTTCCGGGGAGCTGTTTTTT. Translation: CASSVAGTFSGELFF.

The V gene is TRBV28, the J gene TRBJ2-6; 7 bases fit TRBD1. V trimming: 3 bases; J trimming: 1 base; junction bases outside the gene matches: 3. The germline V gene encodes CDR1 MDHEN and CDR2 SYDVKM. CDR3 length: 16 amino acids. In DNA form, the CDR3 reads TGTGCCAGCAGTTTGGCAGGGGGATCTGGGGCCAACGTCCTGACTTTC. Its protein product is CASSLAGGSGANVLTF.

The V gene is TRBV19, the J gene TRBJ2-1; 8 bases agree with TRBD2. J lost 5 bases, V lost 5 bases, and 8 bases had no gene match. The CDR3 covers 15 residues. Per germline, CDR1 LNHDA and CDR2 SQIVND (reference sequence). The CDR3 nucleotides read TGTGCCAGTAGTGCAAGCGGGGGACTCAACAATGAGCAGTTCTTC. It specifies CASSASGGLNNEQFF.

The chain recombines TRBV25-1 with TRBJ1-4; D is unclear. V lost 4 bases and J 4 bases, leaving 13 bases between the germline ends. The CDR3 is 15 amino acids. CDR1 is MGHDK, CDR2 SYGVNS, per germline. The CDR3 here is CASSAGMGGNEKLFF. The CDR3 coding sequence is TGTGCCAGCAGTGCCGGAATGGGAGGTAATGAAAAACTGTTTTTT.

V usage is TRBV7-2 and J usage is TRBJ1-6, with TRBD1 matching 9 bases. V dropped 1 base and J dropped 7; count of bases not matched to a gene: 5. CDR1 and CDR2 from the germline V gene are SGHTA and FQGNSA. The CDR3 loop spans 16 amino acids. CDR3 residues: CASSLESGTGNSPLHF. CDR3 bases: TGTGCCAGCAGCTTAGAATCCGGGACAGGGAATTCACCCCTCCACTTT.

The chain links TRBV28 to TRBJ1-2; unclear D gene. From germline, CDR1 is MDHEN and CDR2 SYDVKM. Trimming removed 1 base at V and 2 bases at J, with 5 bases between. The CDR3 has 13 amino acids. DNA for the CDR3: TGTGCCAGCAGTTTATCAGGCAACTATGGCTACACCTTC. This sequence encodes CASSLSGNYGYTF.

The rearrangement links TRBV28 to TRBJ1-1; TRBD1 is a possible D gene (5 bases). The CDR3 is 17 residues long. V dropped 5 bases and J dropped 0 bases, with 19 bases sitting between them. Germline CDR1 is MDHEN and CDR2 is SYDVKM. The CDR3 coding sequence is TGTGCCAGCAGTCCGTGGACGGGGACTGGGTTGAACACTGAAGCTTTCTTT. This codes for CASSPWTGTGLNTEAFF.

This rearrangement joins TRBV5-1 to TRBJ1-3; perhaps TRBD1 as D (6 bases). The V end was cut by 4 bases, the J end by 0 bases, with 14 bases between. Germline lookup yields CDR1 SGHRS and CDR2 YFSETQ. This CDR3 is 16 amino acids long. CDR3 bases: TGCGCCAGCAGCCGCGGGGGGGCTAGCTCTGGAAACACCATATATTTT. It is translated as CASSRGGASSGNTIYF.

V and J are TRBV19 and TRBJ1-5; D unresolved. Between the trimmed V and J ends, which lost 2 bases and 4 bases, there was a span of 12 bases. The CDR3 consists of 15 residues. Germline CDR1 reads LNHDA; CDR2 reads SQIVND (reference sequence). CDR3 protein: CASSISGRSNQPQHF. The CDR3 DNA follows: TGTGCCAGTAGTATAAGTGGCCGGAGTAATCAGCCCCAGCATTTT. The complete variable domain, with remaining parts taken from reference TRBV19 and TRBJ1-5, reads DGGITQSPKYLFRKEGQNVTLSCEQNLNHDAMYWYRQDPGQGLRLIYYSQIVNDFQKGDIAEGYSVSREKKESFPLTVTSAQKNPTAFYLCASSISGRSNQPQHFGDGTRLSIL.

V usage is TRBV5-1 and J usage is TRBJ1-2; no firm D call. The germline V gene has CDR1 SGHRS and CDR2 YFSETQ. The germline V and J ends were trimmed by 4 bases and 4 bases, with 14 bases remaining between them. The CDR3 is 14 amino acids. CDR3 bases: TGCGCCAGCAGCCGGGATCAGTACGGCTATGGCTACACCTTC. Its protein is CASSRDQYGYGYTF. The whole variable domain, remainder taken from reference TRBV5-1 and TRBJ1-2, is KAGVTQTPRYLIKTRGQQVTLSCSPISGHRSVSWYQQTPGQGLQFLFEYFSETQRNKGNFPGRFSGRQFSNSRSEMNVSTLELGDSALYLCASSRDQYGYGYTFGSGTRLTVV.

Here the CDR3 reads CAISEGVGGEAFF. The CDR3 nucleotides read TGTGCCATCAGTGAAGGGGTAGGGGGAGAAGCTTTCTTT. V gene TRBV10-3 combines with J gene TRBJ1-1, with D possibly being TRBD1 (6 bases). Germline V gene data show CDR1 as ENHRY and CDR2 as SYGVKD. The ends were cut back, 3 bases at V and 8 bases at J, with 13 bases in the middle. The CDR3 spans 13 residues.

The DNA for the CDR3 is TGTGCCAGCAGCCTCTCAGCGCCGACCAACTTAGCCAAAAACATTCAGTACTTC. Amino acid sequence: CASSLSAPTNLAKNIQYF. The chain links TRBV7-2 to TRBJ2-4; unclear D gene. The CDR3 contains 18 residues. Trimming took off 5 bases at V and 0 bases at J, with 20 bases between the two ends. Germline V gives CDR1 SGHTA, CDR2 FQGNSA.

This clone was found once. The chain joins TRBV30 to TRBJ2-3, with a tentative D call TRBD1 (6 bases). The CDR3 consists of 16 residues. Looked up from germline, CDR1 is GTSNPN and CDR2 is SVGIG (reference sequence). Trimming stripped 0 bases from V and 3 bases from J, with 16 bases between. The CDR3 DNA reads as TGTGCCTGGAGTGTTTCGTTCTCCAGGGGAACAGATACGCAGTATTTT. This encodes CAWSVSFSRGTDTQYF.

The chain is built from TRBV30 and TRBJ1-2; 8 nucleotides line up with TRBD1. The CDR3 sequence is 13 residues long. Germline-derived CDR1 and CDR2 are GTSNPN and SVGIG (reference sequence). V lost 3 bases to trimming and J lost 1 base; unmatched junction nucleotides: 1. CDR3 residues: CAWRDRVNYGYTF. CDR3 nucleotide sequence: TGTGCCTGGAGGGACAGGGTTAACTATGGCTACACCTTC. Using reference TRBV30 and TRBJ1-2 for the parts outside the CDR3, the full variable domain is SQTIHQWPATLVQPVGSPLSLECTVEGTSNPNLYWYRQAAGRGLQLLFYSVGIGQISSEVPQNLSASRPQDRQFILSSKKLLLSDSGFYLCAWRDRVNYGYTFGSGTRLTVV.

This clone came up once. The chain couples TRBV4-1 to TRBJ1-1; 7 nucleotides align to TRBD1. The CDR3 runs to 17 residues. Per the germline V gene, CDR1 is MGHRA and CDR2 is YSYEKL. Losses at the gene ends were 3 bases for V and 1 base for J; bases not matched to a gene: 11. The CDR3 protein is CASSQILGTVKNTEAFF. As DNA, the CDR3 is TGCGCCAGCAGCCAGATACTCGGGACAGTAAAGAACACTGAAGCTTTCTTT.

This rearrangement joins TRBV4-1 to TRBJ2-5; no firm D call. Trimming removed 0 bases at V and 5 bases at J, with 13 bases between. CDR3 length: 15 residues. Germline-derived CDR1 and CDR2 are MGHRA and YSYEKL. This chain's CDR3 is CASSQDSPGEETQYF. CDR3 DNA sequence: TGCGCCAGCAGCCAAGATAGTCCGGGTGAGGAGACCCAGTACTTC.

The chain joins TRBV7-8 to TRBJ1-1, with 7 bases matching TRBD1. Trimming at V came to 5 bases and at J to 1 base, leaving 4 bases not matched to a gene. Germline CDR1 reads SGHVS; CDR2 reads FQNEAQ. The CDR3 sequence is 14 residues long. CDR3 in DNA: TGTGCCAGCAGCGCCCGGACAGGGAACACTGAAGCTTTCTTT. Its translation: CASSARTGNTEAFF.

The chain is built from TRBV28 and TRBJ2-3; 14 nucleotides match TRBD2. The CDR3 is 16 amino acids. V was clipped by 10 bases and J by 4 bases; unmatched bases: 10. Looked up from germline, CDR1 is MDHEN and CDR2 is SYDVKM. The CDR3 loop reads CATETSGRAGADTQYF. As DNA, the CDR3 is TGTGCCACCGAGACTAGCGGGAGGGCCGGAGCAGATACGCAGTATTTT.

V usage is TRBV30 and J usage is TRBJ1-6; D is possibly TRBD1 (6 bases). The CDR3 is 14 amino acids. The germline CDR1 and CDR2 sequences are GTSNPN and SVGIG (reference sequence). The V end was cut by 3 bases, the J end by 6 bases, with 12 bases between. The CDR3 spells CAWRRQAINSPLHF. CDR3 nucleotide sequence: TGTGCCTGGAGGAGACAGGCGATTAATTCACCCCTCCACTTT.